The rows below give T cell receptor beta chains drawn from one sample of a study of blood T cell repertoires in COVID-19. Libraries were prepared by immunoSEQ multiplex PCR; TCRdb keeps only in-frame clonotypes and omits some of them. Of under 400,000 clones in the sample, around 89% are singletons; the top ten hold 1.5% to 2%. Sequences were obtained from peripheral blood. These receptors were taken from a woman in her 30s with COVID-19, enrolled during active disease. CDR3s include the opening cysteine and the closing phenylalanine or tryptophan. A D gene is named only where the DNA matches it firmly. Size is stated for part of the rows, as once, few or many counts, or as a class when the clone is expanded.

j_call cdr3_length d_call v_call clone_size cdr3_aa cdr3_nt
TRBJ2-3 15 TRBD1 TRBV3-1/TRBV3-2 few CASSPGQGSTDTQYF TGTGCCAGCAGCCCCGGACAGGGATCCACAGATACGCAGTATTTT
TRBJ1-6 14 . TRBV18 . CASTTSSYNSPLHF TGTGCCAGCACGACTAGCTCCTATAATTCACCCCTCCACTTT
TRBJ1-1 14 . TRBV2 . CASSVGQVNTEAFF TGTGCCAGCAGTGTTGGCCAGGTGAACACTGAAGCTTTCTTT
TRBJ2-5 15 . TRBV7-9 . CASSLLGSPQETQYF TGTGCCAGCAGCTTACTGGGCAGTCCCCAGGAGACCCAGTACTTC
TRBJ2-2 15 TRBD1 TRBV5-1 . CASSLGGTGAGELFF TGCGCCAGCAGCTTGGGAGGAACAGGGGCCGGGGAGCTGTTTTTT
TRBJ1-3 15 . TRBV9 . CASSVVEDPRNTIYF TGTGCCAGCAGCGTAGTGGAGGACCCAAGAAACACCATATATTTT
TRBJ1-5 15 TRBD1 TRBV16 . CASSQSGTVNQPQHF TGTGCCAGCAGCCAATCCGGGACAGTAAATCAGCCCCAGCATTTT
TRBJ1-6 17 TRBD1 TRBV7-9 . CASSDHTLQGAGSPLHF TGTGCCAGCAGCGACCACACACTCCAGGGGGCGGGTTCACCCCTCCACTTT
TRBJ2-3 17 TRBD2 TRBV5-8 . CASSLLAGALGPDTQYF TGTGCCAGCAGCTTACTAGCGGGGGCCCTAGGTCCGGATACGCAGTATTTT
TRBJ1-2 15 . TRBV5-4 few CASSTLTRPEQGYTF TGTGCCAGCAGCACTCTGACACGGCCCGAACAGGGCTACACCTTC
TRBJ1-2 14 . TRBV19 . CASRWEGANYGYTF TGTGCCAGTAGATGGGAGGGGGCTAACTATGGCTACACCTTC
TRBJ1-2 12 TRBD1 TRBV2 . CASSADRGGYTF TGTGCCAGCAGTGCGGACAGGGGTGGCTACACCTTC
TRBJ1-1 13 . TRBV27 . CASSEKGGTEAFF TGTGCCAGCAGTGAGAAAGGAGGGACTGAAGCTTTCTTT
TRBJ1-1 13 . TRBV2 few CASSVEGRTEAFF TGTGCCAGCAGTGTTGAGGGAAGGACTGAAGCTTTCTTT
TRBJ2-3 14 . TRBV3-1/TRBV3-2 . CASSQKGGSDTQYF TGTGCCAGCAGCCAGAAGGGGGGGTCTGATACGCAGTATTTT
TRBJ2-1 15 . TRBV28 . CASSREAYSYNEQFF TGTGCCAGCAGTAGAGAGGCCTACTCCTACAATGAGCAGTTCTTC
TRBJ2-3 13 . TRBV7-2 . CASSRQAPDTQYF TGTGCCAGCAGTAGACAGGCCCCAGATACGCAGTATTTT
TRBJ1-2 16 . TRBV18 . CASSPSSGGTYDGYTF TGTGCCAGCTCACCGAGTTCGGGGGGGACCTACGATGGCTACACCTTC
TRBJ2-5 13 TRBD2 TRBV7-2 . CASSFSGGETQYF TGTGCCAGCAGCTTTAGCGGGGGCGAGACCCAGTACTTC
TRBJ1-1 14 TRBD1 TRBV19 . CASSTETGATEAFF TGTGCCAGTAGTACCGAGACAGGGGCCACTGAAGCTTTCTTT
TRBJ1-2 14 . TRBV18 . CASSPISQDYGYTF TGTGCCAGCTCACCAATCAGTCAGGACTATGGCTACACCTTC
TRBJ1-1 14 . TRBV4-3 . CASSPTRMNTEAFF TGCGCCAGCAGCCCGACACGGATGAACACTGAAGCTTTCTTT
TRBJ1-2 13 . TRBV30 . CAQKRAGVYGYTF TGTGCGCAGAAGAGGGCAGGGGTCTATGGCTACACCTTC
TRBJ2-7 14 TRBD1 TRBV27 once CASSLGTGDSEQYF TGTGCCAGCAGTTTAGGGACAGGGGATAGCGAGCAGTACTTC
TRBJ1-3 14 . TRBV7-9 . CASSPQGAGNTIYF TGTGCCAGCAGCCCACAGGGCGCTGGAAACACCATATATTTT
TRBJ1-3 17 . TRBV30 . CAWRGGLQLYSGNTIYF TGTGCCTGGAGGGGGGGACTGCAACTTTACTCTGGAAACACCATATATTTT
TRBJ2-7 14 TRBD1 TRBV6-2/TRBV6-3 once CASSDRVRSYEQYF TGTGCCAGCAGCGACAGGGTCAGGTCCTACGAGCAGTACTTC
TRBJ1-2 13 . TRBV5-1 once CASSPDRRYGYTF TGCGCCAGCAGTCCTGACAGACGATATGGCTACACCTTC
TRBJ2-5 15 . TRBV24-1 . CATSTSGTSQETQYF TGTGCCACCAGTACCTCCGGGACTTCACAAGAGACCCAGTACTTC
TRBJ2-1 17 TRBD2 TRBV2 . CASRAYGKGLGEGEQFF TGTGCCAGCAGAGCCTATGGCAAGGGATTGGGGGAGGGTGAGCAGTTCTTC
TRBJ2-2 17 TRBD2 TRBV2 . CATSPGLAGGSTGELFF TGTGCCACCTCACCGGGACTAGCGGGGGGCAGCACCGGGGAGCTGTTTTTT
TRBJ1-5 13 . TRBV7-2 . CASTREQNQPQHF TGTGCCAGCACCCGAGAGCAAAATCAGCCCCAGCATTTT
TRBJ1-5 16 TRBD1 TRBV19 . CASIQADRGTNQPQHF TGTGCCTCCATTCAGGCCGACAGGGGGACCAATCAGCCCCAGCATTTT
TRBJ2-7 17 TRBD2 TRBV5-1 once CASSLTASGGKSYEQYF TGCGCCAGCAGCTTGACGGCTAGCGGGGGGAAATCCTACGAGCAGTACTTC
TRBJ1-5 15 TRBD1 TRBV28 . CASSPRQGIIQPQHF TGTGCCAGCAGTCCCCGACAGGGGATAATACAGCCCCAGCATTTT
TRBJ1-1 15 . TRBV13 . CASSLGLGRNTEAFF TGTGCCAGCAGCTTAGGCTTGGGCCGGAACACTGAAGCTTTCTTT
TRBJ2-5 13 TRBD1 TRBV25-1 . CASSGDSQETQYF TGTGCCAGCAGTGGGGACAGCCAAGAGACCCAGTACTTC
TRBJ2-3 16 TRBD2 TRBV6-1 . CASSEVLAGESHTQYF TGTGCCAGCAGTGAAGTACTAGCGGGGGAGTCCCATACGCAGTATTTT
TRBJ1-3 16 TRBD1 TRBV12-5 . CASGLDGQGFGNTIYF TGTGCTAGTGGTTTGGATGGACAGGGGTTTGGAAACACCATATATTTT
TRBJ2-1 15 TRBD2 TRBV9 . CASSVGGGGYNEQFF TGTGCCAGCAGCGTAGGCGGGGGAGGGTACAATGAGCAGTTCTTC
TRBJ1-4 13 . TRBV18 . CASSPRVNEKLFF TGTGCCAGCTCACCAAGAGTTAATGAAAAACTGTTTTTT
TRBJ2-1 17 TRBD1 TRBV2 . CASSGGATGGSLSEQFF TGTGCCAGCAGCGGCGGCGCTACAGGGGGCTCTCTGAGTGAGCAGTTCTTC
TRBJ1-2 14 . TRBV9 . CASSVGSGAYGYTF TGTGCCAGCAGCGTAGGATCGGGTGCCTATGGCTACACCTTC
TRBJ1-6 16 TRBD1 TRBV25-1 . CASSDRGRSYNSPLHF TGTGCCAGCAGTGACAGGGGGCGATCCTATAATTCACCCCTCCACTTT
TRBJ1-1 14 TRBD1 TRBV13 few CASSWGTGNTEAFF TGTGCCAGCAGCTGGGGGACAGGGAACACTGAAGCTTTCTTT